One T cell receptor beta chain is described in this entry. In the source study's methods: Amplification of reference gene primers provided the estimated nucleated cell counts. Sequencing was performed with immunoSEQ multiplex PCR; in TCRdb, only in-frame clones are kept and a portion is missing. The DNA gave D and trimming, while V, J and clone size come from that table. The sample contains some 87,000 clones, 85% to 90% of which appear only once. CDR1 and CDR2 (germline): SQVTM, ANQGSEA. The CDR3 runs 14 residues. Trimming shortened V by 7 bases and J by 1 base, and 16 bases separated the two germline ends. The sample belongs to a study of blood T cell repertoires in COVID-19. Study-level background: T cells, B-cell-depleted T cells, or PBMCs provided the cDNA or gDNA that served as material.

This sequence originates from a human donor with COVID-19, enrolled during active disease. The donor label of this sample is uncertain. The sequenced material came from peripheral blood. The chain combines TRBV29-1 with TRBJ1-2; no firm D call. CDR3 region: CSATTTEFNYGYTF. The DNA for the CDR3 is TGCAGCGCTACCACCACAGAGTTTAACTATGGCTACACCTTC. Full variable domain (missing parts from reference TRBV29-1 and TRBJ1-2): SAVISQKPSRDICQRGTSLTIQCQVDSQVTMMFWYRQQPGQSLTLIATANQGSEATYESGFVIDKFPISRPNLTFSTLTVSNMSPEDSSIYLCSATTTEFNYGYTFGSGTRLTVV.